The present entry profiles one T cell receptor (beta chain) with its context. This sample stems from a study of T cell changes during pregnancy in multiple sclerosis. Some clones are missing from TCRdb's copy, which holds only in-frame ones; the method was immunoSEQ multiplex PCR. Of approximately 90,000 clones in the sample, approximately 93% were seen once. The material sequenced was peripheral blood, taken in the first trimester of pregnancy. The clonotype was recovered from a female donor with multiple sclerosis, enrolled in a pregnancy study.

The CDR3 sequence: CASSLPGVNYSPLHF. The CDR3 DNA follows: TGTGCCAGCAGTTTGCCAGGGGTTAATTATTCACCCCTCCACTTT. This rearrangement joins TRBV28 to TRBJ1-6, with D perhaps TRBD1 (6 bases). V lost 3 bases, J lost 8 bases, and 14 bases lay in between. This CDR3 contains 15 residues. Per the germline V gene, CDR1 is MDHEN and CDR2 is SYDVKM.